The clone carrying this T cell receptor beta chain was observed at least ten times. Its antigen is not identified. Barcoded TCR alpha and TCR beta cDNA libraries with UMIs came from 5'RACE using constant-segment primers. TCRdb independently ran MiXCR on the 5' RACE reads; one entry per CDR3 protein. The data contain 120,000 or so distinct CDR3 sequences, about 17% of them seen just once; the ten biggest clones take up 4.5% to 6.5%. These data come from a study of T-cell memory formation after mild COVID-19. Study in general: TCR clustering was largely donor specific.

Overall study results and limits: Contracting CD8+ clones were enriched in EMRA, CD4+ mainly in CM and EM. A subset of responding clones appeared in pre-infection memory, suggesting cross-reactive memory joined.

The sequencing sample was made of PBMCs or a T cell subset sorted from them (not recorded which). The sequence derives from a man between 18 and 29 years old who had mild COVID-19 (a few samples of this study predate the infection). Cell type and time point are not known.

In DNA form, the CDR3 reads TGTGCCAGCAGCTCACAGGGGAGGGAGCTGTTTTTT. Its translation is CASSSQGRELFF. The gene calls are TRBV12-3 or TRBV12-4 and TRBJ2-2; TRBD1 matches at 7 bases. This CDR3 comprises 12 residues. The trim removed 6 bases at V and 9 bases at J, leaving 4 bases unmatched.